Listed here are 4 T cell receptor beta chains from one sample, sequenced in a study of cytomegalovirus exposure and HLA in healthy donors. PCR primers comprised 60 Vbeta and 13 Jbeta primers. Method: immunoSEQ multiplex PCR; TCRdb's copy keeps in-frame clones and lacks some. The repertoire includes 200,000 to 250,000 clones, roughly 70% of them detected once, and approximately 1.9% sits in the top ten. Sequencing input: PBMCs. The receptors shown here come from a woman in her thirties in good health and CMV-seronegative.

This clone was detected only once. This chain joins TRBV6-5 and TRBJ2-7; 8 bases are shared with TRBD1. V was pared by 4 bases and J by 6 bases, with 2 bases of the junction left unmatched. The length of the CDR3 is 12 residues. CDR1 MNHEY and CDR2 SVGAGI come from the germline V gene. CDR3 protein: CASSLQGGEQYF. The CDR3 DNA follows: TGTGCCAGCAGTTTACAGGGGGGCGAGCAGTACTTC.

The chain has TRBV19 and TRBJ2-7; D remains unclear. The germline V and J ends were trimmed by 4 bases and 3 bases, with 10 bases remaining between them. Germline CDR1 and CDR2: LNHDA and SQIVND (reference sequence). The CDR3 length is 13 residues. The CDR3 nucleotides are TGTGCCAGTAGTAGTCAGGCCGGCTACGAGCAGTACTTC. Translating it yields CASSSQAGYEQYF. Using reference TRBV19 and TRBJ2-7 for the parts outside the CDR3, the full variable domain is DGGITQSPKYLFRKEGQNVTLSCEQNLNHDAMYWYRQDPGQGLRLIYYSQIVNDFQKGDIAEGYSVSREKKESFPLTVTSAQKNPTAFYLCASSSQAGYEQYFGPGTRLTVT.

The J gene is TRBJ2-1, the V gene TRBV19; D is possibly TRBD1 (6 bases). This CDR3 region has 15 residues. The V gene's germline CDR1 is LNHDA and CDR2 SQIVND (reference sequence). V was shortened by 2 bases and J by 3 bases, with 11 bases between the two germline ends. The CDR3 sequence is CASSIQGTLYNEQFF. The CDR3 nucleotides are TGTGCCAGTAGTATACAGGGGACCCTCTACAATGAGCAGTTCTTC.

This clone was detected only a few times. The chain uses TRBV6-5 and TRBJ2-1; 7 bases are a match to TRBD2. The CDR3 runs to 13 residues. With 7 bases clipped from V and 5 bases from J, the junction kept 5 bases outside the gene matches. CDR1 and CDR2 from the germline V gene are MNHEY and SVGAGI. CDR3 residues: CASTRSGHNEQFF. The CDR3 DNA reads TGTGCCAGCACCCGTAGCGGGCACAATGAGCAGTTCTTC.